This T cell receptor beta chain was documented in a study of T cells in Graves' hyperthyroidism and ophthalmopathy. CDR3 length: 14 residues. This clonotype came up once. Given a much more abundant clone one base away, this may be a read error. RNA transcripts served as the template for amplifying TCR beta CDR3 regions. The primer set for the first-round RT-PCR of the TCR CDR3 was HTBI. TCRdb used MiXCR to reprocess the multiplex PCR reads, holding one entry per CDR3 protein. The sample lists about 96,000 distinct CDR3 sequences; around 50% were seen once. Graves' hyperthyroidism qualified as stable when ophthalmopathy did not progress within 18 months. The PBMCs had their origin in around 9.1 ml of fresh peripheral blood.

Sequencing was carried out using blood. The V and J genes are TRBV12-3 or TRBV12-4 and TRBJ2-3; D is undetermined. The TCR was taken from a woman in her thirties or forties with Graves' hyperthyroidism. Here the CDR3 reads CASGPGTDTDTQYF. CDR3 nucleotides: TGTGCTAGTGGTCCCGGCACGGACACAGATACGCAGTATTTT.